A single sample gave rise to the 21 T cell receptor beta chains below, sequenced in a study of blood T cell repertoires in COVID-19. The data were produced by immunoSEQ multiplex PCR, yet TCRdb's version contains in-frame clones alone and is incomplete. The data show around 260,000 clones, roughly nine tenths seen once. The sample comprised peripheral blood. The receptor set was obtained from a man aged 35 to 55 who had recovered from COVID-19.

The chain employs TRBV10-1 and TRBJ2-7; the match to TRBD1 covers 9 bases. From germline, CDR1 is WNHNN and CDR2 SYGVQD (reference sequence). After removal of 0 bases from V and 7 bases from J, the junction contained 7 bases not matched to a gene. The CDR3 consists of 15 residues. The CDR3 bases are TGCGCCAGCAGTGAGTCTGGACAGGGGTTGGGAGAGCAGTACTTC. Its translation: CASSESGQGLGEQYF.

The chain joins TRBV6-5 to TRBJ1-1; no firm D call. CDR3 length: 13 residues. Germline V lookup: CDR1 MNHEY, CDR2 SVGAGI. Trimming cost V 7 bases and J 7 bases, with 16 bases left between them. The CDR3 region has the DNA TGTGCCAGCACCCCTTTGGGTGGGCGTGAAGCTTTCTTT. Translated, it gives CASTPLGGREAFF.

In regard to this clone: A junction end diverges from the germline sequence, so it may reflect a read error. V gene TRBV12-5 combines with J gene TRBJ2-2; 11 bases are a match to TRBD1. The CDR3 is 13 residues long. Germline V gives CDR1 LGHNT, CDR2 FRNRAP. CDR3 nucleotides: TGTGCTAGTGGTGTGGGGACAGGGGGAAATATGGCTTTT. Translating it yields CASGVGTGGNMAF.

The genes are TRBV5-6 and TRBJ1-1, with D possibly being TRBD1 (5 bases). The CDR3 loop spans 16 amino acids. Trimming removed 4 bases at V and 2 bases at J, with 18 bases between. CDR1 SGHDT and CDR2 YYEEEE come from the germline V gene. The CDR3 region has the DNA TGTGCCAGCAGCCCTACTCAGGGCAGATTCAACACTGAAGCTTTCTTT. It specifies CASSPTQGRFNTEAFF.

The DNA of the CDR3 is TGTGCCAGTAGTACAGGGACAGGGAGATTCATTTTAAACTATGGCTACACCTTC. Protein: CASSTGTGRFILNYGYTF. The chain has TRBV19 and TRBJ1-2; 9 bases match TRBD1. CDR3 length: 18 residues. The V segment lost 4 bases and the J segment 2 bases; nucleotides outside the gene matches: 14. CDR1 and CDR2 (germline): LNHDA, SQIVND (reference sequence).

V usage is TRBV2 and J usage is TRBJ1-1, with D perhaps TRBD1 (6 bases). From germline, CDR1 is SNHLY and CDR2 FYNNEI. The germline V and J ends were trimmed by 7 bases and 6 bases, with 15 bases remaining between them. The CDR3 length is 13 residues. The DNA of the CDR3 is TGTGCCAGCACTCAATGGGGGGGCGCTGAAGCTTTCTTT. Translating gives CASTQWGGAEAFF.

The chain combines TRBV27 with TRBJ2-7, with 10 bases aligning to TRBD2. The CDR3 extends over 18 amino acids. In germline, CDR1 is MNHEY, CDR2 SMNVEV (reference sequence). The junction had 11 bases not matched to a gene; V was cut back by 1 base and J by 2 bases. CDR3 sequence (DNA): TGTGCCAGCAGTTTATGGCCAGCGGGGGGGCCCAGGACCTACGAGCAGTACTTC. It yields the protein CASSLWPAGGPRTYEQYF.

V and J are TRBV5-1 and TRBJ1-3; D remains unclear. The length of the CDR3 is 15 residues. The germline gives CDR1 SGHRS, CDR2 YFSETQ. Trimming left V 0 bases short and J 0 bases short, with 7 bases between. In DNA, the CDR3 is TGCGCCAGCAGCTTGGACAGTCCCTCTGGAAACACCATATATTTT. It yields the protein CASSLDSPSGNTIYF.

The chain links TRBV6-5 to TRBJ2-4; D call uncertain. Trimming left V 5 bases short and J 0 bases short, with 11 bases between. The germline V gene encodes CDR1 MNHEY and CDR2 SVGAGI. The CDR3 totals 15 residues. In DNA, the CDR3 is TGTGCCAGCAGTACCGTAGGAGTAGCCAAAAACATTCAGTACTTC. Its protein product is CASSTVGVAKNIQYF.

The CDR3 spells CASSLRTGTSGNTIYF. In DNA, the CDR3 is TGTGCCAGCAGCTTAAGGACGGGAACCTCTGGAAACACCATATATTTT. The chain carries TRBV7-2 and TRBJ1-3; D uncertain. V lost 2 bases, J lost 0 bases, and 11 bases lay in between. Germline V CDR1 and CDR2: SGHTA, FQGNSA. The CDR3 consists of 16 residues.

The CDR3 coding sequence is TGTGCCAGCAGCTTAGTCACCAGCGGGAGGGCCAAAGAGACCCAGTACTTC. Amino acids: CASSLVTSGRAKETQYF. The chain employs TRBV7-8 and TRBJ2-5; 10 bases line up with TRBD2. The CDR3 contains 17 residues. Germline trimming cut 1 base from V and 3 bases from J; bases unmatched to any gene: 8. The germline gives CDR1 SGHVS, CDR2 FQNEAQ.

CDR3 in amino acids: CASSVPTSGSISDTQYF. CDR3 in DNA: TGTGCCAGCAGCGTACCAACTAGCGGGAGCATTAGTGATACGCAGTATTTT. The chain carries TRBV9 and TRBJ2-3, with 11 bases that match TRBD2. CDR1 is SGDLS, CDR2 YYNGEE, per germline. The trim removed 1 base at V and 6 bases at J, leaving 10 bases unmatched. The CDR3 is 17 amino acids. Variable domain in full (rest from reference TRBV9 and TRBJ2-3): DSGVTQTPKHLITATGQRVTLRCSPRSGDLSVYWYQQSLDQGLQFLIQYYNGEERAKGNILERFSAQQFPDLHSELNLSSLELGDSALYFCASSVPTSGSISDTQYFGPGTRLTVL.

As DNA, the CDR3 is TGTGCCATCAGTGAGTCAAGGAATAGGGGTAATGAAAAACTGTTTTTT. As protein: CAISESRNRGNEKLFF. The chain employs TRBV10-3 and TRBJ1-4, with D maybe TRBD1 (5 bases). V lost 0 bases and J lost 4, with 12 bases in between. This CDR3 has 16 amino acids. In germline, CDR1 is ENHRY, CDR2 SYGVKD.

Written as DNA, the CDR3 is TGTGCCAGCAGCTTAGAGGGGGGGCTTAACTACGAGCAGTACTTC. This translates into CASSLEGGLNYEQYF. This rearrangement joins TRBV7-9 to TRBJ2-7, with TRBD2 as a possible D gene (7 bases). The V gene lost 1 base and the J gene lost 3 bases, with 13 bases spanning the gap. Germline V gene lookup returns CDR1 SEHNR and CDR2 FQNEAQ (reference sequence). The CDR3 consists of 15 residues.

CDR3 bases: TGTGCTAGTGGTTCAGCGGGGAGGGGGGAGACCCAGTACTTC. Amino acids: CASGSAGRGETQYF. The chain has TRBV12-5 and TRBJ2-5; perhaps TRBD2 as D (7 bases). Trimming removed 4 bases at V and 5 bases at J, with 14 bases between. Germline loops: CDR1 LGHNT, CDR2 FRNRAP. CDR3 length: 14 residues.

Only one count was recorded for this clone. The chain is built from TRBV19 and TRBJ1-1; possibly TRBD1 for D (5 bases). V gave up 8 bases and J gave up 5 bases, with 21 bases separating them. The CDR3 runs 15 residues. Germline values: CDR1 LNHDA, CDR2 SQIVND (reference sequence). CDR3 protein: CASLPRGGISTEAFF. DNA of the CDR3: TGTGCCAGTCTCCCCCGGGGGGGGATTAGTACTGAAGCTTTCTTT.

This clone was detected only once. The chain links TRBV19 to TRBJ1-3; D call uncertain. V was clipped by 7 bases and J by 4 bases, with 11 bases between them. The CDR3 has 13 residues. Germline-derived CDR1 and CDR2 are LNHDA and SQIVND (reference sequence). The CDR3 is CASNTISGNTIYF. The CDR3 DNA sequence: TGTGCCAGTAACACGATATCCGGAAACACCATATATTTT.

The rearrangement uses TRBV6-5 and TRBJ2-1; the match to TRBD1 covers 8 bases. Germline V gene lookup returns CDR1 MNHEY and CDR2 SVGAGI. The CDR3 sequence is 14 residues long. The trim removed 4 bases at V and 8 bases at J, leaving 7 bases unmatched. The CDR3 sequence: CASSFRTGPDEQFF. In DNA form, the CDR3 reads TGTGCCAGCAGTTTCCGGACAGGGCCGGATGAGCAGTTCTTC.

The rearrangement links TRBV5-6 to TRBJ2-3; 8 nucleotides agree with TRBD2. Germline trimming cut 2 bases from V and 2 bases from J; bases unmatched to any gene: 4. The CDR3 is 15 amino acids. Per the germline V gene, CDR1 is SGHDT and CDR2 is YYEEEE. CDR3 coding DNA: TGTGCCAGCAGCTTCCGGGGGGGCTACACAGATACGCAGTATTTT. It encodes CASSFRGGYTDTQYF.

This clone was found many times. The chain combines TRBV7-9 with TRBJ1-4; D remains ambiguous. Germline CDR1 and CDR2: SEHNR and FQNEAQ (reference sequence). The CDR3 spans 12 residues. Between the trimmed V and J ends, which lost 5 bases and 5 bases, there was a span of 6 bases. In DNA form, the CDR3 reads TGTGCCAGCAGCCCCCGGAATGAAAAACTGTTTTTT. Its protein product is CASSPRNEKLFF.

The genes are TRBV4-1 and TRBJ2-7; TRBD2 agrees at 13 bases. The CDR3 runs 16 residues. V was pared by 2 bases and J by 7 bases, with 8 bases of the junction left unmatched. Germline V gene lookup returns CDR1 MGHRA and CDR2 YSYEKL. The chain's CDR3 is CASSQRTGLAGREQYF. The CDR3 DNA follows: TGCGCCAGCAGCCAAAGGACGGGACTAGCGGGAAGAGAGCAGTACTTC.